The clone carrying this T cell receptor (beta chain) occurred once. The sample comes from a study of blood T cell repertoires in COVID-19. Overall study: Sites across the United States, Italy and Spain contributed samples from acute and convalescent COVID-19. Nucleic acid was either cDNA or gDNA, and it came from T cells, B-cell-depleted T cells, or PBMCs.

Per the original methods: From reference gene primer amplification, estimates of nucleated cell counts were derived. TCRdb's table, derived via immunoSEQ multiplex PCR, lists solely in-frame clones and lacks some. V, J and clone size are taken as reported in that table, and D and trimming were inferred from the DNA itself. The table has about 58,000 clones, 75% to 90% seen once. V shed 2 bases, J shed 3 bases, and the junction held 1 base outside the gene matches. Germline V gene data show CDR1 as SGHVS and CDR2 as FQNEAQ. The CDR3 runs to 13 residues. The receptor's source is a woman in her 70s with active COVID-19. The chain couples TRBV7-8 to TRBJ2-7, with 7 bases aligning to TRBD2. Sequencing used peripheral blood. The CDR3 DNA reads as TGTGCCAGCAGCTTAAGGACTAGCTACGAGCAGTACTTC. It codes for CASSLRTSYEQYF. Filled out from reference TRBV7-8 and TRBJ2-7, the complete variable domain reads GAGVSQSPRYKVAKRGQDVALRCDPISGHVSLFWYQQALGQGPEFLTYFQNEAQLDKSGLPSDRFFAERPEGSVSTLKIQRTQQEDSAVYLCASSLRTSYEQYFGPGTRLTVT.